This T cell receptor (beta chain) was identified in a study of Ad26.COV2.S vaccination and SARS-CoV-2 variants. Study at large: Ad26.COV2.S shots went into the muscle once or twice, 56 days apart. Findings and limits, study-wide: The TCR breadth and depth analyses may have produced an underestimate of total T cell responses. Whether participants received vaccine or placebo, their non-spike TCR breadth was similar. Marked by substantial breadth, spike-specific CD8+ and CD4+ T cell responses were reportedly seen after vaccination.

The sample's treatment: some 20 received Ad26.COV2.S at low or high dose, single or two shots; about 5 received placebo; per-sample allocation not given. It was on day 63 after the first vaccine or placebo injection that samples were taken. As to this clone: Its antigen is not known.

The CDR3 extends over 13 amino acids. After removal of 6 bases from V and 4 bases from J, the junction contained 5 bases not matched to a gene. The germline V gene encodes CDR1 MDHEN and CDR2 SYDVKM. The assay was immunoSEQ multiplex PCR, and TCRdb's table has in-frame clones only and misses some. The repertoire holds fewer than 400,000 clones, with around 81% as singletons. Sequencing was performed on peripheral blood, taken in a trial of Ad26.COV2.S vaccine versus placebo. The V gene is TRBV28, the J gene TRBJ2-5; 7 bases match TRBD2. The clonotype comes from a person aged 18-65 years who received the Ad26.COV2.S COVID-19 vaccine or a placebo. The DNA of the CDR3 is TGTGCCAGCAGACGGGGCGGGGGAGAGACCCAGTACTTC. Translated, it gives CASRRGGGETQYF.